Following are 21 T cell receptor beta chains from one sample sequenced in a study of T cell changes during pregnancy in multiple sclerosis. Generated by immunoSEQ multiplex PCR, the TCRdb table keeps only in-frame clones and is missing some. Of 40,000 to 45,000 clones in the sample, 92% were seen once. Source: CD4+ T cells from peripheral blood mononuclear cells, taken in the third trimester of pregnancy. The source of these receptors is a female donor with multiple sclerosis, enrolled in a pregnancy study.

The rearrangement joins TRBV25-1 to TRBJ2-7; the match to TRBD1 covers 8 bases. The CDR3 extends over 13 amino acids. CDR1 and CDR2 (germline): MGHDK, SYGVNS. V was pared by 7 bases and J by 5 bases, with 7 bases of the junction left unmatched. The CDR3 DNA reads TGTGCCAGCACGGGACAGGTAGTAGACGAGCAGTACTTC. Translation: CASTGQVVDEQYF.

This rearrangement joins TRBV5-8 to TRBJ2-1, with D tentatively TRBD1 (5 bases). Germline loops: CDR1 SGHTS, CDR2 YDEGEE. The CDR3 is 15 residues long. The V end was cut by 0 bases, the J end by 8 bases, with 15 bases between. CDR3 loop: CASSLGQLTGYEQFF. CDR3 bases: TGTGCCAGCAGCTTGGGACAGCTAACGGGCTATGAGCAGTTCTTC.

The rearrangement joins TRBV18 to TRBJ2-5; D gene unclear. Germline CDR1 reads KGHSH; CDR2 reads LQKENI. V was clipped by 1 base and J by 0 bases, with 9 bases between them. CDR3 length: 15 amino acids. CDR3 residues: CASSPRLGNQETQYF. The CDR3 DNA is TGTGCCAGCTCACCACGCCTAGGCAACCAAGAGACCCAGTACTTC. The full variable domain, its missing parts supplied by reference TRBV18 and TRBJ2-5, is NAGVMQNPRHLVRRRGQEARLRCSPMKGHSHVYWYRQLPEEGLKFMVYLQKENIIDESGMPKERFSAEFPKEGPSILRIQQVVRGDSAAYFCASSPRLGNQETQYFGPGTRLLVL.

The genes are TRBV12-5 and TRBJ2-5; 9 nucleotides line up with TRBD1. With V trimmed by 2 bases and J by 1 base, 5 bases remained unmatched. Germline V gene lookup returns CDR1 LGHNT and CDR2 FRNRAP. The length of the CDR3 is 16 residues. The chain's CDR3 is CASGLMGQGVQETQYF. CDR3 nucleotide sequence: TGTGCTAGTGGTTTGATGGGACAGGGCGTCCAAGAGACCCAGTACTTC.

The gene calls are TRBV19 and TRBJ2-5; D might be TRBD2 (5 bases). Deletions cut 0 bases from V and 6 bases from J, with 14 bases between. The CDR3 totals 15 residues. From germline, CDR1 is LNHDA and CDR2 SQIVND (reference sequence). The CDR3 region has the DNA TGTGCCAGTAGTATAGAGGGAGTTGGGTTACAGACCCAGTACTTC. Residues: CASSIEGVGLQTQYF.

The rearrangement links TRBV28 to TRBJ2-1, with 8 bases aligning to TRBD2. With V trimmed by 1 base and J by 9 bases, 14 bases remained unmatched. The length of the CDR3 is 17 residues. Germline V gene lookup returns CDR1 MDHEN and CDR2 SYDVKM. The CDR3 region is CASSLFGTRTQQGEQFF. CDR3 sequence (DNA): TGTGCCAGCAGTTTATTCGGGACTAGGACCCAGCAAGGTGAGCAGTTCTTC.

The rearrangement uses TRBV11-1 and TRBJ2-7; TRBD1 aligns across 8 bases. Germline V gives CDR1 SGHAT, CDR2 FQDESV (reference sequence). The CDR3 has 16 residues. V lost 5 bases and J lost 0; bases outside the gene matches: 9. The CDR3 DNA is TGTGCCAGCAGCCTAGGACAGGGTAAGGGCTCCTACGAGCAGTACTTC. As protein: CASSLGQGKGSYEQYF.

This chain links TRBV15 with TRBJ2-5; maybe TRBD2 (6 bases). Trimming took off 0 bases at V and 7 bases at J, with 15 bases between the two ends. Germline-derived CDR1 and CDR2 are LNHNV and YYDKDF (reference sequence). The CDR3 is 15 amino acids. The CDR3 nucleotides are TGTGCCACCAGCAGAGACAGGGAGAGGGAGGCGACCCAGTACTTC. The encoded protein is CATSRDREREATQYF.

The chain carries TRBV7-2 and TRBJ2-2, with 8 bases fitting TRBD2. Germline V gives CDR1 SGHTA, CDR2 FQGNSA. The CDR3 spans 17 residues. V gave up 5 bases and J gave up 0 bases; unmatched junction bases: 8. The CDR3 nucleotides read TGTGCCAGCAGCAAGAGGCTAGCGGGCGCGAACACCGGGGAGCTGTTTTTT. As protein: CASSKRLAGANTGELFF.

This clone was detected once. The chain joins TRBV28 to TRBJ2-5, with TRBD2 as a possible D gene (5 bases). The germline CDR1 and CDR2 sequences are MDHEN and SYDVKM. V lost 8 bases, J lost 5 bases, and 15 bases lay in between. CDR3 length: 13 residues. This chain's CDR3 is CASGIGGRETQYF. DNA for the CDR3: TGTGCCAGCGGCATCGGAGGTCGGGAGACCCAGTACTTC.

The rearrangement uses TRBV7-2 and TRBJ2-5; D not certain. The V gene lost 2 bases and the J gene lost 9 bases, with 16 bases spanning the gap. CDR1 and CDR2 (germline): SGHTA, FQGNSA. This CDR3 region has 14 residues. This CDR3 reads CASSLISTPSAQYF. In nucleotides, the CDR3 is TGTGCCAGCAGCTTAATTAGTACCCCAAGTGCCCAGTACTTC. Full variable domain (remainder filled in from reference TRBV7-2 and TRBJ2-5): GAGVSQSPSNKVTEKGKDVELRCDPISGHTALYWYRQSLGQGLEFLIYFQGNSAPDKSGLPSDRFSAERTGGSVSTLTIQRTQQEDSAVYLCASSLISTPSAQYFGPGTRLLVL.

This sequence joins TRBV5-1 and TRBJ2-7, with TRBD1 matching 12 bases. Per the germline V gene, CDR1 is SGHRS and CDR2 is YFSETQ. V was clipped by 3 bases and J by 5 bases; unmatched bases: 12. This CDR3 has 17 amino acids. As DNA, the CDR3 is TGCGCCAGCAGCTCACGAATCCCGGGACAGGGGGCCAACGAGCAGTACTTC. This codes for CASSSRIPGQGANEQYF.

The V gene is TRBV28, the J gene TRBJ2-5, with D possibly being TRBD2 (6 bases). This CDR3 region has 14 residues. CDR1 and CDR2 (germline): MDHEN, SYDVKM. Trimming pared 5 bases from V and 9 bases from J, leaving 19 bases between. This CDR3 reads CASSPGGGPKSQYF. The CDR3 DNA reads as TGTGCCAGCAGTCCCGGGGGTGGCCCCAAATCCCAGTACTTC.

The chain employs TRBV25-1 and TRBJ2-2, with TRBD1 identical over 8 bases. With 7 bases clipped from V and 3 bases from J, the junction kept 1 base outside the gene matches. The CDR3 is made up of 13 amino acids. Germline CDR1 and CDR2: MGHDK and SYGVNS. DNA of the CDR3: TGTGCCAGCACCAGGGGGCACACCGGGGAGCTGTTTTTT. The encoded protein is CASTRGHTGELFF. Full variable domain (rest looked up from reference TRBV25-1 and TRBJ2-2): EADIYQTPRYLVIGTGKKITLECSQTMGHDKMYWYQQDPGMELHLIHYSYGVNSTEKGDLSSESTVSRIRTEHFPLTLESARPSHTSQYLCASTRGHTGELFFGEGSRLTVL.

The CDR3 protein is CASSLKPGPLHF. As DNA, the CDR3 is TGTGCCAGCAGTTTAAAGCCAGGGCCCCTCCACTTT. The V and J genes are TRBV28 and TRBJ1-6; the D gene is possibly TRBD1 (5 bases). The CDR3 is 12 residues long. V lost 2 bases and J 13 bases, leaving 9 bases between the germline ends. Germline values: CDR1 MDHEN, CDR2 SYDVKM. Combining the CDR3 with reference TRBV28 and TRBJ1-6 gives the whole variable domain DVKVTQSSRYLVKRTGEKVFLECVQDMDHENMFWYRQDPGLGLRLIYFSYDVKMKEKGDIPEGYSVSREKKERFSLILESASTNQTSMYLCASSLKPGPLHFGNGTRLTVT.

The chain links TRBV7-6 to TRBJ2-7, with 8 bases lining up with TRBD2. After removal of 6 bases from V and 7 bases from J, the junction contained 11 bases not matched to a gene. CDR3 length: 14 amino acids. Germline V lookup: CDR1 SGHVS, CDR2 FNYEAQ. The CDR3 region is CASSRAGDLGEQYF. CDR3 nucleotides: TGTGCCAGCAGTCGAGCGGGGGATTTGGGGGAGCAGTACTTC. Full variable domain (remainder filled in from reference TRBV7-6 and TRBJ2-7): GAGVSQSPRYKVTKRGQDVALRCDPISGHVSLYWYRQALGQGPEFLTYFNYEAQQDKSGLPNDRFSAERPEGSISTLTIQRTEQRDSAMYRCASSRAGDLGEQYFGPGTRLTVT.

This clone was found a few times. This chain uses TRBV5-6 with TRBJ1-5, with D tentatively TRBD1 (5 bases). Germline V gene sequence: CDR1 SGHDT, CDR2 YYEEEE. V was shortened by 3 bases and J by 0 bases, with 10 bases between the two germline ends. The length of the CDR3 is 15 residues. CDR3 nucleotide sequence: TGTGCCAGCAGCTCGGGACTTTATAGCAATCAGCCCCAGCATTTT. It is translated as CASSSGLYSNQPQHF.

This chain joins TRBV7-2 and TRBJ2-7, with 11 bases aligning to TRBD1. Unmatched junction bases numbered 4, after V lost 5 bases and J lost 4 bases. Germline values: CDR1 SGHTA, CDR2 FQGNSA. The CDR3 totals 14 residues. The CDR3 nucleotides are TGTGCCAGCAGCATCGGACAGGGGGCATACGAGCAGTACTTC. Amino acid sequence: CASSIGQGAYEQYF.

The J gene is TRBJ2-5, the V gene TRBV25-1, with 7 bases aligning to TRBD1. Trimming cost V 2 bases and J 2 bases; bases outside gene matches: 8. The length of the CDR3 is 16 residues. The V gene's germline CDR1 is MGHDK and CDR2 SYGVNS. The CDR3 sequence: CASSEPDRVTQETQYF. The CDR3 coding sequence is TGTGCCAGCAGTGAACCCGACAGGGTGACACAAGAGACCCAGTACTTC.

The J gene is TRBJ2-1, the V gene TRBV7-3; D remains ambiguous. This CDR3 comprises 15 residues. V was pared by 2 bases and J by 1 base, with 9 bases between. Germline lookup yields CDR1 SGHTA and CDR2 FQGTGA. Written as DNA, the CDR3 is TGTGCCAGCAGCTTAGAAGCGAATTCCTACAATGAGCAGTTCTTC. This gives the protein CASSLEANSYNEQFF.

This chain links TRBV7-6 with TRBJ2-6; a weak D match, TRBD2 (6 bases). Trimming removed 4 bases from V and 4 bases from J, with 20 bases in between. Looked up from germline, CDR1 is SGHVS and CDR2 is FNYEAQ. CDR3 length: 18 residues. This CDR3 is CASSSLGRRARGANVLTF. CDR3 in DNA: TGTGCCAGCAGCTCCCTGGGGAGGAGGGCGCGGGGGGCCAACGTCCTGACTTTC.